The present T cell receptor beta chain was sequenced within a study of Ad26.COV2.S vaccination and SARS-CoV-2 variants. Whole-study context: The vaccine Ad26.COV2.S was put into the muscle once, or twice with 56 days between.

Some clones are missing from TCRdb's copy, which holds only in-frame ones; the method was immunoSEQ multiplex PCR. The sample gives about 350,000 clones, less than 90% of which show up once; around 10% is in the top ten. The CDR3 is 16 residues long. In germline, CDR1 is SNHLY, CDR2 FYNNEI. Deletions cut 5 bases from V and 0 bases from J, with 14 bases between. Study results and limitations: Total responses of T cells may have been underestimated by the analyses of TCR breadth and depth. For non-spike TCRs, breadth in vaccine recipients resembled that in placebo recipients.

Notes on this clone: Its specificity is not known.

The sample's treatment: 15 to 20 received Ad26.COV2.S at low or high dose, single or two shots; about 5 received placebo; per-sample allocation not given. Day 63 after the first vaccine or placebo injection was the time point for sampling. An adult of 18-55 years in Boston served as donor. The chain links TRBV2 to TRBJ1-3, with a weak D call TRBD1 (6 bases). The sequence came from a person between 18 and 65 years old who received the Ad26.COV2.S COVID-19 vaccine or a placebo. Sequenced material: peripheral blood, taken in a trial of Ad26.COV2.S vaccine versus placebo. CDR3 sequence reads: CASSPDRTNSGNTIYF. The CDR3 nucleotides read TGTGCCAGCAGTCCTGACAGGACTAACTCTGGAAACACCATATATTTT.